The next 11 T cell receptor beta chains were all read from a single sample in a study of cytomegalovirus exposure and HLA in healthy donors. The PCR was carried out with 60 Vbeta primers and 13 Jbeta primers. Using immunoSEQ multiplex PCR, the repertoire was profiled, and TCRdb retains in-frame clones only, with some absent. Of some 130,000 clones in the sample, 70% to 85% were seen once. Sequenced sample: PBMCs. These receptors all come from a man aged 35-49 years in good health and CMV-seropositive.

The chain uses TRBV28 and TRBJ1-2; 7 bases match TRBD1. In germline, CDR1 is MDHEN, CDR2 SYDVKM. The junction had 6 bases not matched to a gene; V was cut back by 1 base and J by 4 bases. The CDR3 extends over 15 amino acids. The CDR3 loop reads CASSLSQGGGYGYTF. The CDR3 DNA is TGTGCCAGCAGTTTATCCCAGGGGGGAGGCTATGGCTACACCTTC.

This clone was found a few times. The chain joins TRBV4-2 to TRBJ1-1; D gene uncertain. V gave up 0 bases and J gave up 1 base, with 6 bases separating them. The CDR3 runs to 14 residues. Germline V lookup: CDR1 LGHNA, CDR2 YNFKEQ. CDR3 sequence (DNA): TGTGCCAGCAGCCAAGATCAGGCGAACACTGAAGCTTTCTTT. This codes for CASSQDQANTEAFF.

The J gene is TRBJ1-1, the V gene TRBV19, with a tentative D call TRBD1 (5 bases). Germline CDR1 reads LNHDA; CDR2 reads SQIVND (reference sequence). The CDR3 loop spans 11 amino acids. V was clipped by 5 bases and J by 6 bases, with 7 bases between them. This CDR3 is CASSPGAEAFF. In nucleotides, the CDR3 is TGTGCCAGTAGTCCGGGGGCTGAAGCTTTCTTT.

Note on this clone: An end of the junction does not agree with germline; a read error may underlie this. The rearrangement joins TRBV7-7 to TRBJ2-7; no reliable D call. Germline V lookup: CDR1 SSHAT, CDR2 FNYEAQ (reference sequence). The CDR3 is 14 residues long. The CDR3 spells CASSPTVGSYEQYF. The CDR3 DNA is TGTGCTAGCAGCCCAACAGTAGGCTCCTACGAGCAGTACTTC.

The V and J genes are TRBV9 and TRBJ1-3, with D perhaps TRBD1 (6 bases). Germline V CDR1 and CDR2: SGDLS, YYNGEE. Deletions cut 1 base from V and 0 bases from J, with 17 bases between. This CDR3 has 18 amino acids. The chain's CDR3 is CASSVSRDIVSSGNTIYF. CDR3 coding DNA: TGTGCCAGCAGCGTATCAAGGGACATCGTAAGCTCTGGAAACACCATATATTTT.

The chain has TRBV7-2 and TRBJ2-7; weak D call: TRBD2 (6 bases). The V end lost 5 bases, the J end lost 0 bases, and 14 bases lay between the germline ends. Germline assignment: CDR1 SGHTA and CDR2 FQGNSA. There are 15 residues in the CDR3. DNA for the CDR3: TGTGCCAGCAGCCGAACCGCGGGGAGCTCCTACGAGCAGTACTTC. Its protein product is CASSRTAGSSYEQYF.

This CDR3 reads CASSDRPGDRGSYEQYF. The DNA for the CDR3 is TGTGCCAGCAGTGACAGACCGGGGGACAGGGGATCCTACGAGCAGTACTTC. This sequence joins TRBV2 and TRBJ2-7, with TRBD1 matching over 10 bases. Germline assignment: CDR1 SNHLY and CDR2 FYNNEI. The CDR3 is 17 amino acids. After removal of 3 bases from V and 1 base from J, the junction contained 9 bases not matched to a gene.

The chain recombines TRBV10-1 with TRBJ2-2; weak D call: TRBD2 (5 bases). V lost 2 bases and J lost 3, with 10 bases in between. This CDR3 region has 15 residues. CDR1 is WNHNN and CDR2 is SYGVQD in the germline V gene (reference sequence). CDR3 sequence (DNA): TGCGCCAGCAGTGAGCGGGGTTTGGACACCGGGGAGCTGTTTTTT. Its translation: CASSERGLDTGELFF.

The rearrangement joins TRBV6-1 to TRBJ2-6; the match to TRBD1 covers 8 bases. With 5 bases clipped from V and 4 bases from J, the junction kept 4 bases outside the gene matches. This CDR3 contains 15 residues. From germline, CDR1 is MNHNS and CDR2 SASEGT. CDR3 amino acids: CASSRQGTGANVLTF. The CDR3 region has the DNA TGTGCCAGCAGTCGACAGGGGACCGGGGCCAACGTCCTGACTTTC.

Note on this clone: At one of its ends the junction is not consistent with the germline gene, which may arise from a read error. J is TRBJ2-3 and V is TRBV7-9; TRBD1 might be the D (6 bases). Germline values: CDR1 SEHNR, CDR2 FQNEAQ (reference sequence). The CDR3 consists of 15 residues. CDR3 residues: CSSSLSGGSADTQYF. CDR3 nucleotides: TGTTCCAGCAGCTTGAGTGGGGGCTCGGCAGATACGCAGTATTTT. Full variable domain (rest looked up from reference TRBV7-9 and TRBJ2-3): DTGVSQNPRHKITKRGQNVTFRCDPISEHNRLYWYRQTLGQGPEFLTYFQNEAQLEKSRLLSDRFSAERPKGSFSTLEIQRTEQGDSAMYLCSSSLSGGSADTQYFGPGTRLTVL.

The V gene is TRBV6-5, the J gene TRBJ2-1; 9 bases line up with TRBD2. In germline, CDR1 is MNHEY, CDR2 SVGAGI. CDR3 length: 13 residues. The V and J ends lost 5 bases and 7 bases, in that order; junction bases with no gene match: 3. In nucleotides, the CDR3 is TGTGCCAGCAGTAGGCGGGAGGGTAATGAGCAGTTCTTC. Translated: CASSRREGNEQFF.